The clone carrying this T cell receptor beta chain was seen at least ten times. What it binds is unknown. This entry comes from a study of identical twins. Overall study findings and caveats: Out-of-frame TCR alpha sharing observed in monozygotic twins exceeded model estimates.

TCRdb re-derived calls from the 5' RACE reads in MiXCR, one entry per CDR3 protein. This sample has roughly 710,000 distinct CDR3 sequences, with around 6% found just once. The V segment lost 5 bases and the J segment 7 bases; nucleotides outside the gene matches: 7. The CDR3 consists of 13 residues. The germline V gene has CDR1 DFQATT and CDR2 SNEGSKA (reference sequence). The V and J genes are TRBV20-1 and TRBJ1-3; 8 positions match TRBD1. The material sequenced was naive T cells sorted from blood. The clonotype comes from a man between 18 and 29 years old in good health. The DNA for the CDR3 is TGCAGTGCTGGTGGACAGGGCGGGAACACCATATATTTT. Its translation is CSAGGQGGNTIYF.